The sequence of this T cell receptor (beta chain) was determined in a study of T cell responses to AZD1222 COVID-19 vaccine. Study observations and caveats: The number of AZD1222 recipients seropositive at baseline was only five or six.

The method was immunoSEQ multiplex PCR; TCRdb's version includes in-frame clones alone and lacks a portion of them. The table records 110,000 or so clones, around 84% of them present only once. As for this clone: Its antigen is unknown.

This CDR3 has 14 amino acids. This chain uses TRBV21-1 with TRBJ1-4; the table calls TRBD1, which could not be checked here. TRBV21-1 is tagged as a pseudogene. The input for sequencing was peripheral blood, taken 28 days after the second AZD1222 dose. The sequence derives from an adult who received the AZD1222 COVID-19 vaccine. The CDR3 protein is CASSPQVTNEKLFF. The CDR3 DNA reads as TGTGCCAGCAGCCCGCAGGTTACTAATGAAAAACTGTTTTTT.